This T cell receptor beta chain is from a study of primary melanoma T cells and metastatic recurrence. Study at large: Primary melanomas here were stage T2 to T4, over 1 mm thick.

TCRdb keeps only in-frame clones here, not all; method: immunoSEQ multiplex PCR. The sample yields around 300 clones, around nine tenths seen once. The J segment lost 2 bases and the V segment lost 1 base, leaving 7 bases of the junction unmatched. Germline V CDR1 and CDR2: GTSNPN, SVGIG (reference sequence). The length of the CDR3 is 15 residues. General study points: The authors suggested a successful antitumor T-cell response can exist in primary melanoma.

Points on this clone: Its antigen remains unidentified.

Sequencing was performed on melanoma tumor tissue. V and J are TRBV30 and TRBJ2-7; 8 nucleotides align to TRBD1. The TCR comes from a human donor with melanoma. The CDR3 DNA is TGTGCCTGGAGTGACGACAGGGGTGGGGCCTACGAGCAGTACTTC. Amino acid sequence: CAWSDDRGGAYEQYF.